This T cell receptor beta chain was found in a study of T cells after yellow fever vaccination. About the research overall: Libraries from low-cell-number fractions were prepared with the SMART-Seq v4 Ultra Low Input RNA kit. Notes on the study in general: Post-booster samples contained most primary-vaccination clones (around 95% CD4, approximately 88% CD8). Clonotypes shared by both compartments, CD4 and CD8, made up a small share.

TCRdb itself ran the 5' RACE reads through MiXCR, one entry per CDR3 protein. The sample includes fewer than 400,000 distinct CDR3 sequences, 6.2% of them seen just once. CDR3 length: 15 residues. The germline V gene encodes CDR1 DFQATT and CDR2 SNEGSKA (reference sequence). V was clipped by 6 bases and J by 1 base, with 19 bases between them. This clonotype has ten or more counts. Its target is unknown. The sample was PBMCs, taken 5 days after the yellow fever booster vaccination. This rearrangement joins TRBV20-1 to TRBJ2-7; the D gene is possibly TRBD2 (6 bases). The receptor was derived from a man younger than 40 who received the YFV17D yellow fever vaccine. The CDR3 protein is CSAKNPTRSSYEQYF. The CDR3 bases are TGCAGTGCGAAAAACCCGACTAGATCGTCCTACGAGCAGTACTTC.